This entry lists 8 T cell receptor beta chains sequenced from one sample in a study of T-cell reconstitution after alpha-beta-depleted transplantation in children. Unique molecular identifiers tagged the TCRbeta library. TCRdb reanalysed the PCR reads using MiXCR and keeps one entry per CDR3 protein. Of 640,000 or so distinct CDR3 sequences in the sample, around 16% were seen once. The material sequenced was PBMCs from the stem cell graft donor, taken from the stem cell graft. These receptors were collected from a human donor who donated a stem cell graft to a child with acute myeloid leukemia.

This clonotype was seen at least ten times. The J gene is TRBJ1-2, the V gene TRBV20-1; the D is unclear. The V end lost 0 bases, the J end lost 4 bases, and 15 bases lay between the germline ends. The CDR3 extends over 15 amino acids. CDR1 is DFQATT and CDR2 is SNEGSKA in the germline V gene (reference sequence). The CDR3, as DNA: TGCAGTGCTAGAGATTGGGATAAGGCCTTCTATGGCTACACCTTC. Amino acids: CSARDWDKAFYGYTF.

This clonotype showed up just a few times. This chain connects TRBV7-8 to TRBJ1-3, with 7 bases aligning to TRBD1. J was trimmed by 6 bases and V by 6 bases; bases with no gene match: 14. This CDR3 spans 16 amino acids. The germline gives CDR1 SGHVS, CDR2 FQNEAQ. The CDR3 loop is CASSPRQGGIENTIYF. CDR3 DNA sequence: TGTGCCAGCAGTCCCCGCCAGGGGGGCATCGAAAACACCATATATTTT.

This clonotype has only a few counts. The rearrangement joins TRBV12-3 or TRBV12-4 to TRBJ1-5, with TRBD1 identical over 9 bases. The CDR3 has 15 residues. Unmatched junction bases numbered 8, after V lost 7 bases and J lost 4 bases. The CDR3 DNA is TGTGCCAGCACCCTGCGGGGACAGGGTAATCAGCCCCAGCATTTT. Its translation: CASTLRGQGNQPQHF.

The rearrangement links TRBV5-1 to TRBJ1-1, with D unclear. Per the germline V gene, CDR1 is SGHRS and CDR2 is YFSETQ. V dropped 5 bases and J dropped 3 bases, with 14 bases sitting between them. This CDR3 is 14 amino acids long. CDR3 protein: CASRTNPGDTEAFF. The CDR3 DNA follows: TGCGCCAGCAGAACAAACCCCGGGGACACTGAAGCTTTCTTT.

This clonotype occurred a few times. The J gene is TRBJ2-1, the V gene TRBV4-2; no reliable D call. Germline assignment: CDR1 LGHNA and CDR2 YNFKEQ. Trimming shortened V by 4 bases and J by 2 bases, and 15 bases separated the two germline ends. The CDR3 is 16 amino acids. This CDR3 is CASSRLMGPPYNEQFF. In nucleotides, the CDR3 is TGTGCCAGCAGCCGGCTTATGGGTCCCCCCTACAATGAGCAGTTCTTC.

The chain carries TRBV9 and TRBJ1-2; TRBD1 is a possible D gene (6 bases). The CDR3 contains 14 residues. The germline V gene encodes CDR1 SGDLS and CDR2 YYNGEE. V was pared by 0 bases and J by 2 bases, with 8 bases between. The CDR3 protein is CASSVAQGNYGYTF. CDR3 nucleotides: TGTGCCAGCAGCGTAGCCCAGGGGAACTATGGCTACACCTTC.

Ten or more counts support this clonotype. The V gene is TRBV15, the J gene TRBJ1-5; D unclear. Germline assignment: CDR1 LNHNV and CDR2 YYDKDF (reference sequence). CDR3 length equals 13 residues. The germline V and J ends were trimmed by 3 bases and 6 bases, with 9 bases remaining between them. CDR3 DNA: TGTGCCACCAGCAGTGGGAGAGGTCAGCCCCAGCATTTT. The encoded protein is CATSSGRGQPQHF.

The chain uses TRBV7-9 and TRBJ2-5, with D tentatively TRBD1 (5 bases). The CDR3 length is 13 residues. V was shortened by 6 bases and J by 1 base, with 9 bases between the two germline ends. Per germline, CDR1 SEHNR and CDR2 FQNEAQ (reference sequence). CDR3 amino acids: CASRPTAQETQYF. The CDR3 region has the DNA TGTGCCAGCAGACCGACAGCCCAAGAGACCCAGTACTTC. Full variable domain (outside the CDR3, taken from reference TRBV7-9 and TRBJ2-5): DTGVSQNPRHKITKRGQNVTFRCDPISEHNRLYWYRQTLGQGPEFLTYFQNEAQLEKSRLLSDRFSAERPKGSFSTLEIQRTEQGDSAMYLCASRPTAQETQYFGPGTRLLVL.